What follows describes a single T cell receptor beta chain. The record originates from a study of blood T cell repertoires in COVID-19. About the study: PBMCs, B-cell-depleted T cells, or T cells provided the cDNA or gDNA that made up the material.

TCRdb keeps only in-frame clones here, not all; method: immunoSEQ multiplex PCR. The repertoire holds approximately 200,000 clones, with roughly 82% as singletons. Germline V gives CDR1 SGHTA, CDR2 FQGNSA. The CDR3 extends over 14 amino acids. With 3 bases removed from V and 2 bases from J, the gap between germline ends came to 11 bases. Everyone who took part was 18 to 89 years old, and they came from about two dozen US areas. The origin of this receptor is a man aged 40-55 years who had recovered from COVID-19. V is TRBV7-2 and J is TRBJ2-7; D remains ambiguous. Sequenced: PBMCs or T cells enriched from blood (not recorded which). CDR3 region: CASSFYSGAYEQYV. The DNA of the CDR3 is TGTGCCAGCAGCTTCTATTCCGGAGCCTACGAGCAGTACGTC.